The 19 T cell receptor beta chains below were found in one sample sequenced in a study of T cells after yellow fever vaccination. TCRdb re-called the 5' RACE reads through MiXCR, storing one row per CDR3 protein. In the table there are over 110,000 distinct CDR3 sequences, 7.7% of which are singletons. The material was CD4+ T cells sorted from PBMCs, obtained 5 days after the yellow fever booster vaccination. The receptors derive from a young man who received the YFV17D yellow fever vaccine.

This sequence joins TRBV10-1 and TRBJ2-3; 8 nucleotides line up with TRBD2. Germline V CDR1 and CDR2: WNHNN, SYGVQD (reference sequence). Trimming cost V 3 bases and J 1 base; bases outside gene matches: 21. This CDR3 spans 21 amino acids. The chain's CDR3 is CASSDTHQAGDALLGTDTQYF. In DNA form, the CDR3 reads TGCGCCAGCAGTGATACCCACCAAGCGGGAGACGCCCTGTTGGGCACAGATACGCAGTATTTT.

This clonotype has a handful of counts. CDR3 amino acids: CASRENRGGEQYF. The CDR3 DNA reads TGTGCCAGCAGGGAGAACAGGGGTGGCGAGCAGTACTTC. The chain is built from TRBV7-9 and TRBJ2-7, with 7 bases lining up with TRBD1. The germline gives CDR1 SEHNR, CDR2 FQNEAQ (reference sequence). Trimming cost V 6 bases and J 6 bases; bases outside gene matches: 8. There are 13 residues in the CDR3.

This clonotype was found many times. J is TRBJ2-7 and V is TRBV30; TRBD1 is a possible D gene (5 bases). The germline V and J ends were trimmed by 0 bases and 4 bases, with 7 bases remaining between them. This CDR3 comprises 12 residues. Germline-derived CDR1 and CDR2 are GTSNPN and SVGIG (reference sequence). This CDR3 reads CAWSVGEYEQYF. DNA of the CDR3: TGTGCCTGGAGTGTAGGGGAATACGAGCAGTACTTC.

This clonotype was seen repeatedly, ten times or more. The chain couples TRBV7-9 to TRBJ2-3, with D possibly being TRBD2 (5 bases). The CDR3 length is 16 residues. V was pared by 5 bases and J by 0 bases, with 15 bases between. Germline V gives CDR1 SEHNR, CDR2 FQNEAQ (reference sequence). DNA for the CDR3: TGTGCCAGCAGCCCGCAAGCGGTTACTAGCACAGATACGCAGTATTTT. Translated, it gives CASSPQAVTSTDTQYF.

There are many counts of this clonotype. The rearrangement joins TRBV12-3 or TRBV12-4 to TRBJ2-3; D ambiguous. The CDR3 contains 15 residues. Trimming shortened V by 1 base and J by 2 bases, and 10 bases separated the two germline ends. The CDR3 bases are TGTGCCAGCAGTTTAGTCTCCAACCCCACAGATACGCAGTATTTT. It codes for CASSLVSNPTDTQYF.

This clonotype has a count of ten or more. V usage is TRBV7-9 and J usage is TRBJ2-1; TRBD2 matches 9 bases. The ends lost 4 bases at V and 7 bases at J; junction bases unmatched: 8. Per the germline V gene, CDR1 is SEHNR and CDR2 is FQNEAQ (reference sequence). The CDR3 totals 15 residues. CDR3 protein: CASSSPLAGFNEQFF. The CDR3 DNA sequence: TGTGCCAGCAGCTCCCCCCTAGCGGGGTTTAATGAGCAGTTCTTC.

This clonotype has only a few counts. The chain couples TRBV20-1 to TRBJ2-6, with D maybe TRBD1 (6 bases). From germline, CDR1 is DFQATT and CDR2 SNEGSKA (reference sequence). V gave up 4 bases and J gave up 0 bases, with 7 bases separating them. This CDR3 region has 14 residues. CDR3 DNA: TGCAGTGCTAACAGGGTCTCTGGGGCCAACGTCCTGACTTTC. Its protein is CSANRVSGANVLTF.

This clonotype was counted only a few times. CDR3 nucleotides: TGCGCCAGCAGCGCGACTAGCACCGTCGAGACCCAGTACTTC. As protein: CASSATSTVETQYF. The chain employs TRBV5-1 and TRBJ2-5, with 7 bases that match TRBD2. With V trimmed by 4 bases and J by 5 bases, 8 bases remained unmatched. This CDR3 is built from 14 residues. CDR1 and CDR2 (germline): SGHRS, YFSETQ.

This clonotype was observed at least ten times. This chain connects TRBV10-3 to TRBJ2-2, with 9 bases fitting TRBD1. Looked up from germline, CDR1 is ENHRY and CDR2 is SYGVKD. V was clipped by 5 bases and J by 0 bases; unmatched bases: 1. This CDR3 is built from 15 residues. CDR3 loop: CAISWDRANTGELFF. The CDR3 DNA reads TGTGCCATCAGTTGGGACAGGGCGAACACCGGGGAGCTGTTTTTT.

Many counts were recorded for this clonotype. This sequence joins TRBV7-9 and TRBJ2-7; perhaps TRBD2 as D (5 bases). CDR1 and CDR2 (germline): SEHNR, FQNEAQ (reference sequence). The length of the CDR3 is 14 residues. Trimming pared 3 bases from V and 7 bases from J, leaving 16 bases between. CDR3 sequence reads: CASSLSLDRREQYF. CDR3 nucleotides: TGTGCCAGCAGCTTGTCACTGGACCGGAGGGAGCAGTACTTC.

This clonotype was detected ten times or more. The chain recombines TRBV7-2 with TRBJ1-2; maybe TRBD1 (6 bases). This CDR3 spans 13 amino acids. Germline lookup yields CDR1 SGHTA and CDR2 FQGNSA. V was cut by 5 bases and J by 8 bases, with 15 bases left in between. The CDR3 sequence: CASSKTGPLGYTF. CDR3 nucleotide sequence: TGTGCCAGCAGCAAAACAGGGCCGTTAGGCTACACCTTC.

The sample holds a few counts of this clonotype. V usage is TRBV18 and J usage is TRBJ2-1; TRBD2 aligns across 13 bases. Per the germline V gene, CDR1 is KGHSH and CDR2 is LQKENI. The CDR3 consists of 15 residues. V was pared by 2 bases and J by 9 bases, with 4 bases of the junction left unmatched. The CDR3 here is CASSPAGLAGFEQFF. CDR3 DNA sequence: TGTGCCAGCTCACCAGCGGGACTAGCGGGATTTGAGCAGTTCTTC.

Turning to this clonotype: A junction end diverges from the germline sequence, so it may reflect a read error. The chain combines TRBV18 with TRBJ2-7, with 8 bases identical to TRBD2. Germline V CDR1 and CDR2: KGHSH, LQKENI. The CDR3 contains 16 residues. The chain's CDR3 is CVSSHNRAGVGYEQYF. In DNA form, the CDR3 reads TGTGTCAGCTCCCACAACCGAGCGGGAGTAGGATACGAGCAGTACTTC.

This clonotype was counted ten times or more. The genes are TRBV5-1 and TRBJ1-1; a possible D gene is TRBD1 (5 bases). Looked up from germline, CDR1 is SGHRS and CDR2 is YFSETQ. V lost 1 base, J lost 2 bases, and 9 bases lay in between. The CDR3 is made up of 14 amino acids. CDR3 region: CASSLQGQNTEAFF. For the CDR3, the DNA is TGCGCCAGCAGCTTGCAGGGCCAAAACACTGAAGCTTTCTTT.

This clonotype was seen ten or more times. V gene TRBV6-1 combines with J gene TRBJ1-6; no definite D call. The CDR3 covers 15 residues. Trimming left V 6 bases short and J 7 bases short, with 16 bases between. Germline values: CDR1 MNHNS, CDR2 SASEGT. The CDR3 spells CASSNPRDVNSPLHF. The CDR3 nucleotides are TGTGCCAGCAGCAACCCTCGGGATGTCAATTCACCCCTCCACTTT.

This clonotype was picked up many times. The CDR3 region is CASRRPGLDKNIQYF. CDR3 DNA sequence: TGTGCCAGCAGACGGCCGGGACTAGACAAAAACATTCAGTACTTC. The V and J genes are TRBV2 and TRBJ2-4; TRBD2 matches at 8 bases. The CDR3 totals 15 residues. After removal of 6 bases from V and 3 bases from J, the junction contained 7 bases not matched to a gene. CDR1 SNHLY and CDR2 FYNNEI come from the germline V gene.

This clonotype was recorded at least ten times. The CDR3 reads CASRIGTGDTGELFF. In DNA form, the CDR3 reads TGTGCCAGCAGAATTGGGACAGGGGACACCGGGGAGCTGTTTTTT. The V call is TRBV6-1, the J call TRBJ2-2; 10 positions match TRBD1. This CDR3 is built from 15 residues. CDR1 and CDR2 (germline): MNHNS, SASEGT. V lost 6 bases to trimming and J lost 3 bases; unmatched junction nucleotides: 4.

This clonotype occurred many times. In nucleotides, the CDR3 is TGTGCCAGCAGTTACGGACAGGGAGGCTCACCCCTCCACTTT. It yields the protein CASSYGQGGSPLHF. The rearrangement joins TRBV6-5 to TRBJ1-6; 8 positions match TRBD1. Germline assignment: CDR1 MNHEY and CDR2 SVGAGI. The ends lost 2 bases at V and 10 bases at J; junction bases unmatched: 4. The CDR3 loop spans 14 amino acids.

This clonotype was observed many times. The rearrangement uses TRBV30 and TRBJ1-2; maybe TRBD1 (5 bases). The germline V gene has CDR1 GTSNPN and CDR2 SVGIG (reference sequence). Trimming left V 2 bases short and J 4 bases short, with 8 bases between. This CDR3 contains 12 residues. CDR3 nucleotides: TGTGCCTGGAGTCCTGACAGCTATGGCTACACCTTC. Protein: CAWSPDSYGYTF. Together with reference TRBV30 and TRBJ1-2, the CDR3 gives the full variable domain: SQTIHQWPATLVQPVGSPLSLECTVEGTSNPNLYWYRQAAGRGLQLLFYSVGIGQISSEVPQNLSASRPQDRQFILSSKKLLLSDSGFYLCAWSPDSYGYTFGSGTRLTVV.